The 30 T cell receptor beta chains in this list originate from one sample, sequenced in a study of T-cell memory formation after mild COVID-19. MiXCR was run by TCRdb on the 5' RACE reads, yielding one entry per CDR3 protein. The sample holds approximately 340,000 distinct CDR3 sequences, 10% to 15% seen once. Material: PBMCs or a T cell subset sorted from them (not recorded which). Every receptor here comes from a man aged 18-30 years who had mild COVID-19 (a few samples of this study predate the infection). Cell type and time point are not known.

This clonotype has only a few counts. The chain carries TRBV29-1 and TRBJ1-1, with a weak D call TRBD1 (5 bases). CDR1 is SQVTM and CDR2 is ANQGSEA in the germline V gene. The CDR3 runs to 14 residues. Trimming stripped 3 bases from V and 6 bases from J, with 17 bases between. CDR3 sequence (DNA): TGCAGCGTTGATCCAATCGCCCGGGACGCTGAAGCTTTCTTT. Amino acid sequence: CSVDPIARDAEAFF.

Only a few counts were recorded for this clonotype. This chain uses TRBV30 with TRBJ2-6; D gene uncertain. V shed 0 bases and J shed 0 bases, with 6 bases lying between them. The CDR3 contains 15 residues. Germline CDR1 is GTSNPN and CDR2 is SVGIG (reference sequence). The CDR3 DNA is TGTGCCTGGAGTGTACTGAGCTCTGGGGCCAACGTCCTGACTTTC. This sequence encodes CAWSVLSSGANVLTF. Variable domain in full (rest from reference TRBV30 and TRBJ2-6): SQTIHQWPATLVQPVGSPLSLECTVEGTSNPNLYWYRQAAGRGLQLLFYSVGIGQISSEVPQNLSASRPQDRQFILSSKKLLLSDSGFYLCAWSVLSSGANVLTFGAGSRLTVL.

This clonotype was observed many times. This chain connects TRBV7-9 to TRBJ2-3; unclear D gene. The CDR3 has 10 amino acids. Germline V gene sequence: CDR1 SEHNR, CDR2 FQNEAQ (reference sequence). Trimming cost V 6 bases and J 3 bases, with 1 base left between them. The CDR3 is CASSTDTQYF. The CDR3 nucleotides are TGTGCCAGCAGTACAGATACGCAGTATTTT.

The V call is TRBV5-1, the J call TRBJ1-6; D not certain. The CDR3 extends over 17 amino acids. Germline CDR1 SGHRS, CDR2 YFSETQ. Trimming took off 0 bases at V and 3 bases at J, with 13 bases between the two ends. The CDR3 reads CASSLEPGNSYNSPLHF. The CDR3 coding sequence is TGCGCCAGCAGCTTGGAACCCGGGAACAGCTATAATTCACCCCTCCACTTT. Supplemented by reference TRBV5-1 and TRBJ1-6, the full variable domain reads KAGVTQTPRYLIKTRGQQVTLSCSPISGHRSVSWYQQTPGQGLQFLFEYFSETQRNKGNFPGRFSGRQFSNSRSEMNVSTLELGDSALYLCASSLEPGNSYNSPLHFGNGTRLTVT.

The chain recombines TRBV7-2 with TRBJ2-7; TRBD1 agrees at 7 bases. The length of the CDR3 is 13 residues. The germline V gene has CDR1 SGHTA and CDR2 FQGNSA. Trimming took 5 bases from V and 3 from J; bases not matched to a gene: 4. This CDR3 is CASSGQEDYEQYF. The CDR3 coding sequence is TGTGCCAGCAGCGGACAGGAGGACTACGAGCAGTACTTC. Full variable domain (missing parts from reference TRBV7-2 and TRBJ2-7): GAGVSQSPSNKVTEKGKDVELRCDPISGHTALYWYRQSLGQGLEFLIYFQGNSAPDKSGLPSDRFSAERTGGSVSTLTIQRTQQEDSAVYLCASSGQEDYEQYFGPGTRLTVT.

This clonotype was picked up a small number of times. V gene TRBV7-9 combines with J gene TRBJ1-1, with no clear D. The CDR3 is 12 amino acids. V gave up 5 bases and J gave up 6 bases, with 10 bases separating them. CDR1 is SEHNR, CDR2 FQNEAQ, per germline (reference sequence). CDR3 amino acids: CASSEPRSEAFF. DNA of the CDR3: TGTGCCAGCAGCGAACCCCGCTCTGAAGCTTTCTTT.

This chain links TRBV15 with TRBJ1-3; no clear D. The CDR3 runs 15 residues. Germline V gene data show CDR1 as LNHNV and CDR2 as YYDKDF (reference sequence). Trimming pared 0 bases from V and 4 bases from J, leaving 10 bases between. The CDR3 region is CATSRDWNVGNTIYF. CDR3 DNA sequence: TGTGCCACCAGCAGAGACTGGAACGTGGGAAACACCATATATTTT.

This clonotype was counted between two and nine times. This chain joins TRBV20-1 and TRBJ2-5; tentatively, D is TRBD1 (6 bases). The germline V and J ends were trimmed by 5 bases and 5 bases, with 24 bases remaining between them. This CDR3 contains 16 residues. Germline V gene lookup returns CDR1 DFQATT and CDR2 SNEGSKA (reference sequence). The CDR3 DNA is TGCAGTGCTGGACCCACATCCTCGACAGGCGGTGAGACCCAGTACTTC. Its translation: CSAGPTSSTGGETQYF.

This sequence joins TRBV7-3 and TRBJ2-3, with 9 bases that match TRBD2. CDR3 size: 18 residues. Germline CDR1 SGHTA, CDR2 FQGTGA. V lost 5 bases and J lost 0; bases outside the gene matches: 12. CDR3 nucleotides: TGTGCCAGCAGCGCCGGGCCTAGCGGGATCTCTAGCACAGATACGCAGTATTTT. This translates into CASSAGPSGISSTDTQYF.

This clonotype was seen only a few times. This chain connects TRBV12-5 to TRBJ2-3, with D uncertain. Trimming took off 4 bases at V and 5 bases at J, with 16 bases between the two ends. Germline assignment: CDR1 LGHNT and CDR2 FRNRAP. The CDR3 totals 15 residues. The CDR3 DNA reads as TGTGCTAGTGGTTCCGGATACAGTGCGAGAGATACGCAGTATTTT. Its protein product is CASGSGYSARDTQYF.

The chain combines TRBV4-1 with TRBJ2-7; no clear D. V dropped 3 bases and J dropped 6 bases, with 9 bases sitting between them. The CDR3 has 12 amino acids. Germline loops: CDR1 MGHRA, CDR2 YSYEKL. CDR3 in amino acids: CASSHPQSEQYF. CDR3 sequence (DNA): TGCGCCAGCAGCCATCCACAGTCCGAGCAGTACTTC.

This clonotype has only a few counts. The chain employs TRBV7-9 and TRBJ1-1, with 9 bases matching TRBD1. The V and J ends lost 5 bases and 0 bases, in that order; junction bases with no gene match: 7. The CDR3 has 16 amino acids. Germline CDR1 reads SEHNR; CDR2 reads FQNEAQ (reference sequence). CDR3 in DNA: TGTGCCAGCAGCAGGCGACAGGGGGTTTTGAACACTGAAGCTTTCTTT. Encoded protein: CASSRRQGVLNTEAFF. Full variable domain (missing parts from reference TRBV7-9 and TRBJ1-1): DTGVSQNPRHKITKRGQNVTFRCDPISEHNRLYWYRQTLGQGPEFLTYFQNEAQLEKSRLLSDRFSAERPKGSFSTLEIQRTEQGDSAMYLCASSRRQGVLNTEAFFGQGTRLTVV.

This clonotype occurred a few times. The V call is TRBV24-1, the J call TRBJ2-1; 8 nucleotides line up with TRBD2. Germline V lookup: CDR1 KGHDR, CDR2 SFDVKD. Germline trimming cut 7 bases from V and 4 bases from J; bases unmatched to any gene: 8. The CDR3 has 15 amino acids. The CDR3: CATRRSGGGYNEQFF. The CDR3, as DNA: TGTGCCACCAGAAGAAGCGGGGGCGGTTACAATGAGCAGTTCTTC.

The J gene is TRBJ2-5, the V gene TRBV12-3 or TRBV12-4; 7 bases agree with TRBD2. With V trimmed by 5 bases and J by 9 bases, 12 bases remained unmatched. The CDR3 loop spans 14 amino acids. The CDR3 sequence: CASSPTLRGRAQYF. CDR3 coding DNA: TGTGCCAGCAGTCCCACCTTAAGAGGGAGGGCCCAGTACTTC.

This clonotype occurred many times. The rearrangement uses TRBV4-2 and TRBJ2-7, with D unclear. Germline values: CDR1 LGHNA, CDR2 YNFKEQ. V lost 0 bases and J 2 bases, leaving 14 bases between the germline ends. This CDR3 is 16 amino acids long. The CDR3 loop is CASSQDLQSRTYEQYF. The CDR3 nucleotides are TGTGCCAGCAGCCAAGATCTTCAGTCTAGGACCTACGAGCAGTACTTC.

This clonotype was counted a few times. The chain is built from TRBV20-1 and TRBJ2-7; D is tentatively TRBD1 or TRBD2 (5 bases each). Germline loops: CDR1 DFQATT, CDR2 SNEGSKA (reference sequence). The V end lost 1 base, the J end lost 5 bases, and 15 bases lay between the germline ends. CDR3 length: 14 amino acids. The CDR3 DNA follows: TGCAGTGCTAGAGGTTGGGGGACCCCCCACGAGCAGTACTTC. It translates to CSARGWGTPHEQYF.

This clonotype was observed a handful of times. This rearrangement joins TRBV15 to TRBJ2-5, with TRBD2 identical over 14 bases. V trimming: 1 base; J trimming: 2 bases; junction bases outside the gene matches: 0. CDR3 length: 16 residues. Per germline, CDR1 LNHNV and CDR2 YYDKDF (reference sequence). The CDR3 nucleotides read TGTGCCACCAGCAGAGGACTAGCGGGGGGGCAAGAGACCCAGTACTTC. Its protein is CATSRGLAGGQETQYF.

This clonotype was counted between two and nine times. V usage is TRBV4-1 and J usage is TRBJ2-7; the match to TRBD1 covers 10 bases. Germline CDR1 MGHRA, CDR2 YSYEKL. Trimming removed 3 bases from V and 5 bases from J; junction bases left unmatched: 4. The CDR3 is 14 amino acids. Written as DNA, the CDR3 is TGCGCCAGCAGCCAGGACAGGGGGATAAACGAGCAGTACTTC. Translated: CASSQDRGINEQYF.

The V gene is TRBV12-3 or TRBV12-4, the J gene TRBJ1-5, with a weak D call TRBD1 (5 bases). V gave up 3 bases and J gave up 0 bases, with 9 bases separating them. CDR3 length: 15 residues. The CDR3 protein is CASSFTRDSNQPQHF. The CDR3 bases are TGTGCCAGCAGTTTCACCAGGGATAGCAATCAGCCCCAGCATTTT.

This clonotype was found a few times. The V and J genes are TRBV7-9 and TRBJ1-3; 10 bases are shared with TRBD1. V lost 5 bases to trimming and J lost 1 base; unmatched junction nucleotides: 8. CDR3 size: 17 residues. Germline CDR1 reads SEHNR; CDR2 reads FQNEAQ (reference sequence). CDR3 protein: CASSTPDRGYSGNTIYF. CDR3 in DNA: TGTGCCAGCAGCACCCCGGACAGGGGGTATTCTGGAAACACCATATATTTT.

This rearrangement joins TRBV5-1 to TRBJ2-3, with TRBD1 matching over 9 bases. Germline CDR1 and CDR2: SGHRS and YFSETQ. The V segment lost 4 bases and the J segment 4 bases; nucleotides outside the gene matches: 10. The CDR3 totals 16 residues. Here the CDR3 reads CASSGGGQGPPDTQYF. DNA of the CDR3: TGCGCCAGCAGCGGAGGAGGACAGGGGCCCCCAGATACGCAGTATTTT.

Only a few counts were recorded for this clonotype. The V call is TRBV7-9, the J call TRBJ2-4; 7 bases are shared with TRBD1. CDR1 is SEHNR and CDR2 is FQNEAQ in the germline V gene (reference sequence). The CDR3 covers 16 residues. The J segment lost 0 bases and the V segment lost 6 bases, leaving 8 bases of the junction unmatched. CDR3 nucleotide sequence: TGTGCCAGCAGTCCCGGGACAGCTCTAGCCAAAAACATTCAGTACTTC. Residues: CASSPGTALAKNIQYF.

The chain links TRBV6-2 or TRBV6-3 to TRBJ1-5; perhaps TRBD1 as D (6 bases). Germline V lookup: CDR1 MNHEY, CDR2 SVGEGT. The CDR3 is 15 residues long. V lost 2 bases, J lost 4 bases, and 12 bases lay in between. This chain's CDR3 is CASSYGYRANQPQHF. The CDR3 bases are TGTGCCAGCAGTTACGGTTACAGGGCGAATCAGCCCCAGCATTTT.

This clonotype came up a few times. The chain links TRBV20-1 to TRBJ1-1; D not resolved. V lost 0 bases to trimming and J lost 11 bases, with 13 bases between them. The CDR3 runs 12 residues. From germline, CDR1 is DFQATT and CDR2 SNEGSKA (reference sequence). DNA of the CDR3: TGCAGTGCTAGAGATCAACTCATCCGGGCTTTCTTT. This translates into CSARDQLIRAFF.

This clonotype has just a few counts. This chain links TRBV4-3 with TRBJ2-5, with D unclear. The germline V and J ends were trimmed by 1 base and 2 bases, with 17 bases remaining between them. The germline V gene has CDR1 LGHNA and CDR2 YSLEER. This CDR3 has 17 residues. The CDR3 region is CASSQGPRSPHQETQYF. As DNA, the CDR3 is TGCGCCAGCAGCCAAGGCCCCAGGTCCCCCCATCAAGAGACCCAGTACTTC.

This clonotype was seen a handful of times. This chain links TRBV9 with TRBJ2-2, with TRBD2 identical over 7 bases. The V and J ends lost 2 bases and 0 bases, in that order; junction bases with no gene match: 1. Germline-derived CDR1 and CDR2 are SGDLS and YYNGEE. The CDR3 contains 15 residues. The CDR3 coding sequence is TGTGCCAGCAGCGTCGGACTAGCGAACACCGGGGAGCTGTTTTTT. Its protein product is CASSVGLANTGELFF.

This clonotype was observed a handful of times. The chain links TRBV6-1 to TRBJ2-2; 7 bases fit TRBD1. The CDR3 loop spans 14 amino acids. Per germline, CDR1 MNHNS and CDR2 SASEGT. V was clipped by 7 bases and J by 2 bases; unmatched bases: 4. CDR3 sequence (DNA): TGTGCCAGCAACAGGGGTTTCAACACCGGGGAGCTGTTTTTT. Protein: CASNRGFNTGELFF.

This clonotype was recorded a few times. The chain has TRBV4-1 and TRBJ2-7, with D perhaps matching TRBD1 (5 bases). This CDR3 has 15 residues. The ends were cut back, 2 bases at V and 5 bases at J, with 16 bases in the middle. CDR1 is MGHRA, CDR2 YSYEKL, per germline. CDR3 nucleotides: TGCGCCAGCAGCCAATCCGGACCAGGGCTCAACGAGCAGTACTTC. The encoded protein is CASSQSGPGLNEQYF.

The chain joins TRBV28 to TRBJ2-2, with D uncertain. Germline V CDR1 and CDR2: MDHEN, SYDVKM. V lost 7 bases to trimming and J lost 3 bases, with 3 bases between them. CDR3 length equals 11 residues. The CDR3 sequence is CASKDTGELFF. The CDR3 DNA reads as TGTGCCAGCAAGGACACCGGGGAGCTGTTTTTT.

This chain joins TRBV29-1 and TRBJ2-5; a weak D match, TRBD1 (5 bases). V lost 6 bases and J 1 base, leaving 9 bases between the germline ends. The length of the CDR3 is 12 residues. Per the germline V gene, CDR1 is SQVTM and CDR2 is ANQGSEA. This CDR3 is CSVTTVQETQYF. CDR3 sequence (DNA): TGCAGCGTGACGACAGTCCAAGAGACCCAGTACTTC.